Following are 25 T cell receptor beta chains from one sample sequenced in a study of beta chain features in type 1 diabetes. Their cognate antigens are unknown. Findings and limits, study-wide: For Type 1 diabetes patients, all four CD4+ subsets carried TCRB CDR3s that were moderately but significantly shorter.

The isolated RNA, all of it, was reverse transcribed, so expressed TCRB transcripts were what got sequenced. The assay was immunoSEQ multiplex PCR, and TCRdb's table has in-frame clones only and misses some. The sample includes around 250,000 clones, around 14% of them seen just once. The sequenced material came from naive CD4+ T cells from blood. The receptor source for this set is a man aged 25 to 40 with type 1 diabetes.

This clone was counted between two and nine times. J is TRBJ2-5 and V is TRBV6-6; tentatively, D is TRBD2 (5 bases). CDR3 length: 13 residues. The V and J ends lost 1 base and 3 bases respectively, with 6 bases between them. Germline V gene sequence: CDR1 MNHNY, CDR2 SVGAGI (reference sequence). The CDR3 here is CASSYWGEETQYF. CDR3 bases: TGTGCCAGCAGTTACTGGGGAGAAGAGACCCAGTACTTC.

The chain has TRBV11-3 and TRBJ2-1, with TRBD2 matching over 9 bases. The V gene end was trimmed by 5 bases and the J gene end by 1 base; junction bases not matched to a gene: 12. CDR1 and CDR2 from the germline V gene are SGHNT and YENEEA. This CDR3 contains 18 residues. The CDR3 protein is CASSGVAGVRPSYNEQFF. CDR3 in DNA: TGTGCCAGCAGCGGGGTAGCGGGGGTTAGACCTTCCTACAATGAGCAGTTCTTC.

This clone appeared once. This chain's CDR3 is CASSSDRGNGYTF. The DNA for the CDR3 is TGTGCCAGCAGTTCGGACAGGGGCAATGGCTACACCTTC. The chain recombines TRBV27 with TRBJ1-2, with TRBD1 identical over 9 bases. Trimming took 4 bases from V and 6 from J; bases not matched to a gene: 3. This CDR3 is 13 amino acids long. CDR1 and CDR2 from the germline V gene are MNHEY and SMNVEV (reference sequence).

As to this clone: The sample holds other DNA sequences that translate to the same CDR3. The chain employs TRBV5-1 and TRBJ1-1; TRBD1 agrees at 10 bases. Germline V CDR1 and CDR2: SGHRS, YFSETQ. This CDR3 is 15 amino acids long. The V and J ends lost 4 bases and 1 base, in that order; junction bases with no gene match: 4. The CDR3 region is CASSIRTGGNTEAFF. The CDR3 nucleotides are TGCGCCAGCAGCATCCGGACAGGGGGGAACACTGAAGCTTTCTTT.

V is TRBV29-1 and J is TRBJ2-5, with D maybe TRBD1 (6 bases). The last part of the DNA fits TRBJ2-7 better; the J call may be wrong. This CDR3 region has 12 residues. The V gene's germline CDR1 is SQVTM and CDR2 ANQGSEA. CDR3 sequence reads: CSVRTTGHEQYF. In DNA form, the CDR3 reads TGCAGCGTCAGAACGACAGGCCACGAGCAGTACTTC.

This clone turned up a few times. V gene TRBV19 combines with J gene TRBJ2-7, with 9 bases aligning to TRBD1. Germline CDR1 reads LNHDA; CDR2 reads SQIVND (reference sequence). With V trimmed by 4 bases and J by 4 bases, 8 bases remained unmatched. The CDR3 loop spans 15 amino acids. Here the CDR3 DNA reads TGTGCCAGTAGTACGACCGGGACAGGGAAGTACGAGCAGTACTTC. Protein product: CASSTTGTGKYEQYF.

Concerning this clone itself: Other DNA sequences in this specimen translate into the identical CDR3. J is TRBJ2-1 and V is TRBV5-4; TRBD2 aligns across 12 bases. Trimming cost V 6 bases and J 4 bases; bases outside gene matches: 8. The CDR3 loop spans 16 amino acids. The germline CDR1 and CDR2 sequences are SGHNT and YYREEE (reference sequence). The CDR3 DNA is TGTGCCAGCAACTTCGGAACTAGCGGGGGGTACAATGAGCAGTTCTTC. Translated: CASNFGTSGGYNEQFF.

This clone was picked up a small number of times. The V call is TRBV2, the J call TRBJ2-7, with 8 bases matching TRBD1. There are 15 residues in the CDR3. In germline, CDR1 is SNHLY, CDR2 FYNNEI. V trimming: 3 bases; J trimming: 6 bases; junction bases outside the gene matches: 10. CDR3 sequence: CASSDEWQGAGEQYF. CDR3 in DNA: TGTGCCAGCAGTGACGAGTGGCAGGGGGCGGGCGAGCAGTACTTC.

The chain links TRBV12-5 to TRBJ1-5; 8 bases match TRBD1. The length of the CDR3 is 15 residues. Per the germline V gene, CDR1 is LGHNT and CDR2 is FRNRAP. The trim removed 4 bases at V and 6 bases at J, leaving 8 bases unmatched. The DNA for the CDR3 is TGTGCTAGTGGTTGGTCCGGACAGGGCGGTCAGCCCCAGCATTTT. Translation: CASGWSGQGGQPQHF.

The rearrangement links TRBV7-2 to TRBJ2-7; TRBD2 agrees at 10 bases. Germline loops: CDR1 SGHTA, CDR2 FQGNSA. V shed 5 bases, J shed 5 bases, and the junction held 6 bases outside the gene matches. The CDR3 has 14 amino acids. The CDR3 bases are TGTGCCAGCAGCAGTAGCGGGGGGATCGACGAGCAGTACTTC. It yields the protein CASSSSGGIDEQYF. The full variable domain, with the rest looked up from reference TRBV7-2 and TRBJ2-7, is GAGVSQSPSNKVTEKGKDVELRCDPISGHTALYWYRQSLGQGLEFLIYFQGNSAPDKSGLPSDRFSAERTGGSVSTLTIQRTQQEDSAVYLCASSSSGGIDEQYFGPGTRLTVT.

This clone has just a few counts. The chain carries TRBV7-9 and TRBJ1-5; 8 bases line up with TRBD1. The V gene's germline CDR1 is SEHNR and CDR2 FQNEAQ (reference sequence). This CDR3 has 18 amino acids. J lost 6 bases, V lost 1 base, and 14 bases had no gene match. DNA of the CDR3: TGTGCCAGCAGCTTAGTTGGTTCCGGGACAGGAGCTGGTCAGCCCCAGCATTTT. It yields the protein CASSLVGSGTGAGQPQHF. Filled out from reference TRBV7-9 and TRBJ1-5, the complete variable domain reads DTGVSQNPRHKITKRGQNVTFRCDPISEHNRLYWYRQTLGQGPEFLTYFQNEAQLEKSRLLSDRFSAERPKGSFSTLEIQRTEQGDSAMYLCASSLVGSGTGAGQPQHFGDGTRLSIL.

This clone showed up just a few times. The chain recombines TRBV29-1 with TRBJ2-3; 8 bases are shared with TRBD2. The V and J ends lost 3 bases and 3 bases, in that order; junction bases with no gene match: 2. The CDR3 loop spans 13 amino acids. Germline V gives CDR1 SQVTM, CDR2 ANQGSEA. In nucleotides, the CDR3 is TGCAGCGTTGACGCTAGCGGGACAGATACGCAGTATTTT. Translation gives CSVDASGTDTQYF.

The chain combines TRBV9 with TRBJ2-7; D not resolved. The germline V gene encodes CDR1 SGDLS and CDR2 YYNGEE. Deletions cut 0 bases from V and 5 bases from J, with 18 bases between. The CDR3 runs 16 residues. CDR3 sequence: CASSVGPYPSSDEQYF. The CDR3 DNA reads TGTGCCAGCAGCGTAGGTCCCTACCCCTCTTCCGACGAGCAGTACTTC.

Regarding this clone: This specimen includes other DNA sequences encoding the same CDR3. V and J are TRBV5-4 and TRBJ2-5; tentatively, D is TRBD2 (5 bases). Looked up from germline, CDR1 is SGHNT and CDR2 is YYREEE (reference sequence). This CDR3 comprises 14 residues. The V end lost 1 base, the J end lost 1 base, and 8 bases lay between the germline ends. CDR3 amino acids: CASSLPGSQETQYF. The CDR3 DNA follows: TGTGCCAGCAGCTTGCCGGGGAGCCAAGAGACCCAGTACTTC. The whole variable domain, remainder taken from reference TRBV5-4 and TRBJ2-5, is ETGVTQSPTHLIKTRGQQVTLRCSSQSGHNTVSWYQQALGQGPQFIFQYYREEENGRGNFPPRFSGLQFPNYSSELNVNALELDDSALYLCASSLPGSQETQYFGPGTRLLVL.

V and J are TRBV11-2 and TRBJ2-7; D is ambiguous. Deletions cut 2 bases from V and 4 bases from J, with 6 bases between. This CDR3 contains 12 residues. Looked up from germline, CDR1 is SGHAT and CDR2 is FQNNGV. In DNA, the CDR3 is TGTGCCAGCAGCTTAATCGGGTACGAGCAGTACTTC. It translates to CASSLIGYEQYF.

This clone occurred a few times. The chain recombines TRBV10-3 with TRBJ2-4, with D possibly TRBD2 on 6 matching bases. V lost 11 bases and J 7 bases, leaving 9 bases between the germline ends. Germline V gene data show CDR1 as ENHRY and CDR2 as SYGVKD. The CDR3 consists of 10 residues. The CDR3 region is CAPRGNIQYF. CDR3 bases: TGTGCCCCCCGGGGGAACATTCAGTACTTC.

This clone was observed once. The chain recombines TRBV7-2 with TRBJ2-7; D may be TRBD1 (5 bases). The CDR3 spans 15 residues. The germline gives CDR1 SGHTA, CDR2 FQGNSA. With 5 bases removed from V and 1 base from J, the gap between germline ends came to 15 bases. The CDR3 is CASSPTWGKSYEQYF. The CDR3 DNA is TGTGCCAGCAGCCCAACATGGGGCAAGTCCTACGAGCAGTACTTC.

The chain joins TRBV7-2 to TRBJ2-1; 11 bases are shared with TRBD2. The V gene's germline CDR1 is SGHTA and CDR2 FQGNSA. V lost 5 bases and J lost 3; bases outside the gene matches: 3. CDR3 length equals 15 residues. CDR3 in amino acids: CASSTGTSGYNEQFF. The CDR3 nucleotides are TGTGCCAGCAGCACCGGGACTAGCGGCTACAATGAGCAGTTCTTC.

V and J are TRBV29-1 and TRBJ2-2; 8 bases fit TRBD2. This CDR3 is 13 amino acids long. The trim removed 7 bases at V and 3 bases at J, leaving 4 bases unmatched. Germline V gene sequence: CDR1 SQVTM, CDR2 ANQGSEA. The CDR3 DNA follows: TGCAGCGCGGGACTAGGGGACACCGGGGAGCTGTTTTTT. It encodes CSAGLGDTGELFF.

This clone turned up a few times. This chain uses TRBV30 with TRBJ1-1; D is possibly TRBD1 (5 bases). V lost 0 bases and J 10 bases, leaving 18 bases between the germline ends. From germline, CDR1 is GTSNPN and CDR2 SVGIG (reference sequence). The CDR3 totals 14 residues. In DNA form, the CDR3 reads TGTGCCTGGAGTGTCTTGTCAGGGCACACGGGAGCTTTCTTT. Its protein product is CAWSVLSGHTGAFF.

This sequence joins TRBV7-9 and TRBJ1-5; unclear D gene. In germline, CDR1 is SEHNR, CDR2 FQNEAQ (reference sequence). Deletions cut 4 bases from V and 9 bases from J, with 16 bases between. CDR3 size: 14 residues. CDR3 nucleotides: TGTGCCAGCAGCTCGCACGGGGAAGTACCGCCCCAGCATTTT. Protein sequence: CASSSHGEVPPQHF. Combining the CDR3 with reference TRBV7-9 and TRBJ1-5 gives the whole variable domain DTGVSQNPRHKITKRGQNVTFRCDPISEHNRLYWYRQTLGQGPEFLTYFQNEAQLEKSRLLSDRFSAERPKGSFSTLEIQRTEQGDSAMYLCASSSHGEVPPQHFGDGTRLSIL.

This clone was counted a few times. The chain is built from TRBV4-1 and TRBJ2-1; 12 bases align to TRBD2. Germline assignment: CDR1 MGHRA and CDR2 YSYEKL. The trim removed 1 base at V and 7 bases at J, leaving 11 bases unmatched. The CDR3 spans 18 residues. This CDR3 is CASSQGGLAGLPGNEQFF. The CDR3 DNA sequence: TGCGCCAGCAGCCAAGGGGGACTAGCGGGCCTGCCGGGGAATGAGCAGTTCTTC.

This clone was seen a handful of times. The chain carries TRBV7-2 and TRBJ2-6; D not certain. Trimming left V 1 base short and J 4 bases short, with 5 bases between. In germline, CDR1 is SGHTA, CDR2 FQGNSA. The CDR3 has 14 residues. The CDR3 loop reads CASSLDTGANVLTF. Here the CDR3 DNA reads TGTGCCAGCAGCTTAGACACCGGGGCCAACGTCCTGACTTTC.

This rearrangement joins TRBV7-9 to TRBJ2-1; D gene ambiguous. The CDR3 covers 14 residues. Trimming left V 5 bases short and J 10 bases short, with 18 bases between. Germline CDR1 is SEHNR and CDR2 is FQNEAQ (reference sequence). CDR3 residues: CASSPQTMGPEQFF. As DNA, the CDR3 is TGTGCCAGCAGCCCCCAAACTATGGGTCCCGAGCAGTTCTTC. Combining the CDR3 with reference TRBV7-9 and TRBJ2-1 gives the whole variable domain DTGVSQNPRHKITKRGQNVTFRCDPISEHNRLYWYRQTLGQGPEFLTYFQNEAQLEKSRLLSDRFSAERPKGSFSTLEIQRTEQGDSAMYLCASSPQTMGPEQFFGPGTRLTVL.

The rearrangement links TRBV2 to TRBJ2-7; 8 nucleotides match TRBD2. The CDR3 extends over 12 amino acids. Looked up from germline, CDR1 is SNHLY and CDR2 is FYNNEI. Losses at the gene ends were 5 bases for V and 7 bases for J; bases not matched to a gene: 4. The CDR3 region is CASSKTSAEQYF. CDR3 coding DNA: TGTGCCAGCAGTAAGACTAGCGCAGAGCAGTACTTC.